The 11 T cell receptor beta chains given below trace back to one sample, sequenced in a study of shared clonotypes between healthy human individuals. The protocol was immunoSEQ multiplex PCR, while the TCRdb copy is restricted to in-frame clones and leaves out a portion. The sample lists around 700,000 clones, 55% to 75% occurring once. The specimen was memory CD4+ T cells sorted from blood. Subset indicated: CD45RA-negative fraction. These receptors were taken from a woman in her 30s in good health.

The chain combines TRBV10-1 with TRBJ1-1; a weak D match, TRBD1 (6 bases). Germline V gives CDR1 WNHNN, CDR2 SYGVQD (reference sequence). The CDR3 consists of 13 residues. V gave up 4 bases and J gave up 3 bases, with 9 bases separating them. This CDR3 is CASSVGGYTEAFF. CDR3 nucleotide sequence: TGCGCCAGCAGTGTAGGGGGGTACACTGAAGCTTTCTTT.

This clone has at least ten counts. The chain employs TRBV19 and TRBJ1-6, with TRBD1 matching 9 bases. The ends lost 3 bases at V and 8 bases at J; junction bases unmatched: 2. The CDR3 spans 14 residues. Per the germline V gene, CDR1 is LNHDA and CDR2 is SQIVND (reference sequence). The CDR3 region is CASSIGQGYSPLHF. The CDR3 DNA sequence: TGTGCCAGTAGTATTGGACAGGGGTATTCACCCCTCCACTTT.

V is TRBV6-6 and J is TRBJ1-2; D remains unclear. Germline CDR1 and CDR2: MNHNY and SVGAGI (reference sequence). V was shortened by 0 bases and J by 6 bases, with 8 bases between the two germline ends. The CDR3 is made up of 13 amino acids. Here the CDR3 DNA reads TGTGCCAGCAGTTACTCAGGCGGGGATGGCTACACCTTC. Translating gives CASSYSGGDGYTF.

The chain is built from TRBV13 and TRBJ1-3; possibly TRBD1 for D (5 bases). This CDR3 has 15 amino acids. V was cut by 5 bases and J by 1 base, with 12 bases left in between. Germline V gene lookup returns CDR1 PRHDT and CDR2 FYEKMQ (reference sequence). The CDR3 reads CASSIDSASGNTIYF. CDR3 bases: TGTGCCAGCAGCATCGACAGCGCATCTGGAAACACCATATATTTT.

The CDR3 reads CASSVEGDNRLAGHNEQFF. For the CDR3, the DNA is TGTGCCAGCAGCGTAGAAGGGGATAATCGACTAGCGGGCCACAATGAGCAGTTCTTC. The rearrangement uses TRBV9 and TRBJ2-1, with 10 bases matching TRBD2. V was clipped by 0 bases and J by 5 bases; unmatched bases: 14. Germline V gene lookup returns CDR1 SGDLS and CDR2 YYNGEE. The CDR3 extends over 19 amino acids.

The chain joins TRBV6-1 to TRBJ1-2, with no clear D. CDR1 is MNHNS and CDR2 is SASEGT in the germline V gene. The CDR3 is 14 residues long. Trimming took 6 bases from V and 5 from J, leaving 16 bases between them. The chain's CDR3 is CASSPEEGWYGYTF. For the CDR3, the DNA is TGTGCCAGCAGCCCGGAGGAGGGATGGTATGGCTACACCTTC.

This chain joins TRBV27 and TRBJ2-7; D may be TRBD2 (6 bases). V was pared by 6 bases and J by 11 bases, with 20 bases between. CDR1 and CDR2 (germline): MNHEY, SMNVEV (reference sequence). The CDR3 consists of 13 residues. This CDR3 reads CASRSVRGGGEYF. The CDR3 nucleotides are TGTGCCAGCAGATCCGTGAGGGGAGGTGGGGAGTACTTC.

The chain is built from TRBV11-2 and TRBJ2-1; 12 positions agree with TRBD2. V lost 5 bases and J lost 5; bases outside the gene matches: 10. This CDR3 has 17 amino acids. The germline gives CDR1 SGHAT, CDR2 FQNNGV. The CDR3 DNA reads TGTGCCAGCAGCAAACAGCTGACTAGCGGGAGTCACAATGAGCAGTTCTTC. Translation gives CASSKQLTSGSHNEQFF.

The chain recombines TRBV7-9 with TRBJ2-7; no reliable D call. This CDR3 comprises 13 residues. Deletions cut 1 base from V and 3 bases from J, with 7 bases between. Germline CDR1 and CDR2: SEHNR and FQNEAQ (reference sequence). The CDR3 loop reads CASSLGADYEQYF. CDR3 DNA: TGTGCCAGCAGCTTAGGGGCAGACTACGAGCAGTACTTC.

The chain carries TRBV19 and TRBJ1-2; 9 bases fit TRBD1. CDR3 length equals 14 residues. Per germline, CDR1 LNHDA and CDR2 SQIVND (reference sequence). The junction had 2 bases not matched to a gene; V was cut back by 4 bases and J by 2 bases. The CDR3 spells CASSTGTGNYGYTF. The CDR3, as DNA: TGTGCCAGTAGTACGGGGACAGGGAACTATGGCTACACCTTC.

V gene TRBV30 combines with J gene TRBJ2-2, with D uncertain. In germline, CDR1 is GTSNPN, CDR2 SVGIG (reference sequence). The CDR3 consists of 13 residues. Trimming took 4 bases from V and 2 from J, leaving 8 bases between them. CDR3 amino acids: CAWKGINTGELFF. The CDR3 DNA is TGTGCCTGGAAGGGTATCAACACCGGGGAGCTGTTTTTT.